These 8 T cell receptor beta chains were sequenced from one sample in a study of T cell responses to AZD1222 COVID-19 vaccine (TCRdb year 2021). The time point label, read with the paper, signifies: about 28 days (+/-7) after the second vaccine dose. Libraries were built with the immunoSEQ multiplex PCR assay. Held by TCRdb, this immuneACCESS table contains in-frame sequences only and omits some clones. Under half of the omission traces to an unresolved V gene where checked; the cause of the rest is unknown. The sample has roughly 150,000 clones on record, 80% to 90% of them singletons. Roughly a tenth of the sample is in the top ten clones. The specimen comprised peripheral blood, sampled 28 days after the second AZD1222 dose. The receptor source for this set is an adult who received the AZD1222 COVID-19 vaccine.

The chain joins TRBV7-8 to TRBJ2-5; D possibly corresponds to TRBD2 (5 bases). The length of the CDR3 is 14 residues. V lost 5 bases and J lost 1, with 11 bases in between. Germline V lookup: CDR1 SGHVS, CDR2 FQNEAQ. The CDR3 here is CASSPGLTQETQYF. The CDR3 coding sequence is TGTGCCAGCAGCCCCGGACTTACCCAAGAGACCCAGTACTTC.

V usage is TRBV6-2 or TRBV6-3 and J usage is TRBJ1-5; TRBD1 matches at 8 bases. With V trimmed by 5 bases and J by 4 bases, 4 bases remained unmatched. This CDR3 has 14 residues. Germline-derived CDR1 and CDR2 are MNHEY and SVGEGT. CDR3: CASSTQGGNQPQHF. DNA for the CDR3: TGTGCCAGCAGTACACAGGGGGGGAATCAGCCCCAGCATTTT.

This chain uses TRBV7-2 with TRBJ2-3; 8 nucleotides match TRBD1. The V and J ends lost 6 bases and 4 bases, in that order; junction bases with no gene match: 6. Germline CDR1 reads SGHTA; CDR2 reads FQGNSA. This CDR3 contains 14 residues. The CDR3 bases are TGTGCCAGCAGGCAGGACAGGGTAGCAGATACGCAGTATTTT. Protein product: CASRQDRVADTQYF.

Concerning this clone: The same CDR3 arises from other DNA sequences in this sample as well. The genes are TRBV27 and TRBJ2-7; either TRBD1 or TRBD2 may fit D (5 bases each). V was trimmed by 7 bases and J by 3 bases, leaving 13 bases between them. There are 13 residues in the CDR3. CDR1 and CDR2 from the germline V gene are MNHEY and SMNVEV (reference sequence). CDR3 sequence reads: CASTVPGSYEQYF. CDR3 DNA: TGTGCCAGCACCGTCCCAGGGAGCTACGAGCAGTACTTC.

V is TRBV7-2 and J is TRBJ2-6; D not resolved. The CDR3 length is 18 residues. Trimming removed 2 bases from V and 2 bases from J, with 16 bases in between. Germline lookup yields CDR1 SGHTA and CDR2 FQGNSA. CDR3 region: CASSLYTLGPAGANVLTF. CDR3 nucleotide sequence: TGTGCCAGCAGCTTATATACACTCGGGCCAGCTGGGGCCAACGTCCTGACTTTC.

The chain carries TRBV28 and TRBJ2-7; 13 bases line up with TRBD2. V trimming: 9 bases; J trimming: 2 bases; junction bases outside the gene matches: 7. Germline assignment: CDR1 MDHEN and CDR2 SYDVKM. The CDR3 runs to 15 residues. The CDR3 sequence: CASHPTSGRTYEQYF. DNA of the CDR3: TGTGCCAGTCACCCGACTAGCGGGAGGACCTACGAGCAGTACTTC.

J is TRBJ2-5 and V is TRBV14, with 10 bases matching TRBD2. The CDR3 consists of 14 residues. Germline CDR1 reads SGHDN; CDR2 reads FVKESK. J gave up 8 bases and V 1 base, and 4 bases lay outside the gene matches. The CDR3 reads CASSQALAGDTQYF. The CDR3 DNA is TGTGCCAGCAGCCAAGCCCTAGCGGGAGATACCCAGTACTTC.

This sequence joins TRBV18 and TRBJ1-1; D ambiguous. Germline CDR1 is KGHSH and CDR2 is LQKENI. V lost 2 bases, J lost 3 bases, and 10 bases lay in between. The CDR3 spans 14 residues. The CDR3 coding sequence is TGTGCCAGCTCACCAACAAGCTTGGACACTGAAGCTTTCTTT. Protein: CASSPTSLDTEAFF.